This is a list of T cell receptor beta chains from one sample in a study of monozygotic twins with inflammatory bowel disease. No DNA is given; TCRdb re-called the 5' RACE reads and lists each CDR3 protein once. This table holds just over 300,000 distinct CDR3 sequences. The specimen sequenced was blood. Source of these receptors: a human donor with ulcerative colitis or Crohn's disease, or a healthy co-twin of an affected twin (not recorded which). The CDR3 runs from the conserved cysteine through the conserved F or W.

J gene | V gene | CDR3 protein
TRBJ1-1 | TRBV18 | CASQEGQGNTEAFF
TRBJ2-7 | TRBV4-3 | CASSQDTGRDEQYF
TRBJ1-2 | TRBV5-1 | CASSKGQPIYGYTF
TRBJ1-1 | TRBV27 | CASSLGRGGTEAFF
TRBJ2-5 | TRBV20-1 | CSARTSGGRETQYF
TRBJ2-7 | TRBV7-2 | CASSVGLPSYEQYF
TRBJ1-4 | TRBV4-3 | CASSRQGAKDEKLFF
TRBJ2-2 | TRBV20-1 | CSARSYRDKRSTGELFF
TRBJ1-4 | TRBV7-2 | CASSSPGPEEKLFF
TRBJ2-1 | TRBV20-1 | CSARPLTGGSGDEQFF
TRBJ1-6 | TRBV5-5 | CASSLGQGTYNSPLHF
TRBJ2-5 | TRBV28 | CASSFSDRLAGTQYF
TRBJ2-1 | TRBV6-2/TRBV6-3 | CASSYLSRYNEQFF
TRBJ2-1 | TRBV6-5 | CASSYIASANEQFF
TRBJ2-2 | TRBV29-1 | CTARQGDTGELFF
TRBJ2-7 | TRBV12-3/TRBV12-4 | CASRAGSSYEQYF
TRBJ2-2 | TRBV7-9 | CASSSGTGRTGELFF
TRBJ2-1 | TRBV7-9 | CASSLGAGGAFDEQFF
TRBJ2-5 | TRBV7-2 | CASSLSSRGQETQYF
TRBJ2-1 | TRBV10-3 | CAISEQVDEQFF
TRBJ2-1 | TRBV12-3/TRBV12-4 | CASSTATSGGAREQFF
TRBJ2-1 | TRBV27 | CASSGQGASYNEQFF
TRBJ2-3 | TRBV27 | CASSTRVVPTDTQYF
TRBJ2-5 | TRBV6-1 | CASSEWGTGHKETQYF